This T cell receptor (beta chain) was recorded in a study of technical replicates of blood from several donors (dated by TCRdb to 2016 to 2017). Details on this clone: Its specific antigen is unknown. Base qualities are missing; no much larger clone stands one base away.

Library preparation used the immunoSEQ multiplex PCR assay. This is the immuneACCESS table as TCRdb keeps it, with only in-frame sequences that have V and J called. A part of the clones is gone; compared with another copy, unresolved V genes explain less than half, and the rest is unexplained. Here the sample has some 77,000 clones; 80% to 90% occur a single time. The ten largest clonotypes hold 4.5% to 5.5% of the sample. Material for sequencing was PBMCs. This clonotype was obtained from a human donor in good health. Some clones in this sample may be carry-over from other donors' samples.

The CDR3 region reads CASTHLTGELFF. The bases read TGTGCCAGCACTCACTTGACCGGGGAGCTGTTTTTT. The V and J segments used are TRBV6-5 and TRBJ2-2; the D gene identity is not certain. V gives up 7 bases and J gives up 5 bases, and the segment between their germline ends measures 8 bases. The CDR3 contains 12 residues, cysteine and phenylalanine counted. Just the 36-base CDR3 DNA is kept, in frame starting at base 1. CDR1 and CDR2, looked up from the germline V gene, are MNHEY and SVGAGI.